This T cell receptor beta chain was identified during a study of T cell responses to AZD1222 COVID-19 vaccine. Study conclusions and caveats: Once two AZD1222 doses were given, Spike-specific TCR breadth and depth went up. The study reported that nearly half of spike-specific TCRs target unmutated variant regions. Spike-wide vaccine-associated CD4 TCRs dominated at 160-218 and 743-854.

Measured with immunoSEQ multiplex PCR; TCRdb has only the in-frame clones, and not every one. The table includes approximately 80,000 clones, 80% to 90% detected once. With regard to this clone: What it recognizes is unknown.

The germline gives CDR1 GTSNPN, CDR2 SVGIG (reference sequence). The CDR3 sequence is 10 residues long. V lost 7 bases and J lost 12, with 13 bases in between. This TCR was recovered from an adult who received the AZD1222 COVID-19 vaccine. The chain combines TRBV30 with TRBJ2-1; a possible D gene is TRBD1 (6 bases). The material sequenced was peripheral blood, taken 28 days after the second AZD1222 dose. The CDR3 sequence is CASGDIRQFF. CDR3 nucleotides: TGTGCCTCAGGGGACATAAGGCAGTTCTTC. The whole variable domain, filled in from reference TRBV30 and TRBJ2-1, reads SQTIHQWPATLVQPVGSPLSLECTVEGTSNPNLYWYRQAAGRGLQLLFYSVGIGQISSEVPQNLSASRPQDRQFILSSKKLLLSDSGFYLCASGDIRQFFGPGTRLTVL.